The clone carrying this T cell receptor beta chain was counted many times. This sample is part of a study of T cells in Graves' hyperthyroidism and ophthalmopathy. Diagnosing involved the use of clinical symptoms, serum thyroxine and TRAb, thyroid ultrasound and orbital computed tomography. Regions amplified from RNA transcripts were the TCR beta CDR3 regions. The TCR CDR3 was amplified in a first-round RT-PCR using the HTBI primer set. TCRdb re-called the multiplex PCR reads through MiXCR, storing one row per CDR3 protein. The sample includes some 570,000 distinct CDR3 sequences, 12% to 15% seen only once; the top ten take roughly 7.7%. This receptor was taken from a woman aged 18-29 years with Graves' ophthalmopathy. The sequencing sample was made of blood.

The CDR3 coding sequence is TGTGCCAGCAGCCCCCCCTTTAGTCCCGGCTACACCTTC. Encoded protein: CASSPPFSPGYTF. The V call is TRBV7-9, the J call TRBJ1-2; D call uncertain. V was clipped by 5 bases and J by 8 bases, with 15 bases between them. There are 13 residues in the CDR3. Germline values: CDR1 SEHNR, CDR2 FQNEAQ (reference sequence).